This T cell receptor beta chain was documented in a study of blood T cells in healthy people across ages. Germline V CDR1 and CDR2: SEHNR, FQNEAQ (reference sequence). V was clipped by 4 bases and J by 12 bases; unmatched bases: 21. This CDR3 contains 17 residues. Healthy Caucasian individuals from Russia aged about 6 to 100 were enrolled as donors. Together with a sample-barcoded 5' primer, a J-beta primer mix was included in a second PCR lasting about 7 to 11 cycles. At least 2.5 million CDR3-containing paired-end reads were obtained per sample. One entry per CDR3 protein results from TCRdb running MiXCR on the 5' RACE reads. The sample lists around 1,100,000 distinct CDR3 sequences, 35% to 40% occurring once.

The chain has TRBV7-9 and TRBJ2-4, with TRBD1 matching 7 bases. Material for sequencing was blood. This TCR was recovered from a man aged 18 to 29 in good health. CDR3 in amino acids: CASSYSAGDSSLVDQYF. The CDR3 coding sequence is TGTGCCAGCAGCTATTCCGCCGGGGACAGTTCGTTAGTTGATCAGTACTTC.